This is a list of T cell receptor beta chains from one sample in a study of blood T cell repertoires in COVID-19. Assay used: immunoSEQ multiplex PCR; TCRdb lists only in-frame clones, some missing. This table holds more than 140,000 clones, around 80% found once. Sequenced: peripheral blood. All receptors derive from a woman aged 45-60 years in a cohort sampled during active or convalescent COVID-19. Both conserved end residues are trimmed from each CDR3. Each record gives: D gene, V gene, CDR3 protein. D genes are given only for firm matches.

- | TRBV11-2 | ASSLGAGIYTDTQY
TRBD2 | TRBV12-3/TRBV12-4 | ASRAGGLNEQF
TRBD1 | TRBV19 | ASSVSTGGNSPLH
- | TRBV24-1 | ATSALHGGTDTQY
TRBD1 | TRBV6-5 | ASRAGTGGYQPQH
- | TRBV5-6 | ASTFGTEQF
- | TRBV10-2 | ASSERQGNTEAF
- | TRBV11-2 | ASSLGRDGYT
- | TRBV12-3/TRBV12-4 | ASSLAGYEQY
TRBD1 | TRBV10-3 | AISDPGQTYGYT
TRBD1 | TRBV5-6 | ASSSWTGVSYEQY
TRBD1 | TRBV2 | ASGGGQGNT
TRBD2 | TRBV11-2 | ASSLDPAGVEQF
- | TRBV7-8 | ASTDNYGYT
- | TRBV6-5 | ASRIQGSPADYT
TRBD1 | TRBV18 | ASSPGTGTIASQH
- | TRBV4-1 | ASSQDTLGETPLH
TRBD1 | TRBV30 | AWKQGNSNQPQH
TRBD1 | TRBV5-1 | ASSLGQGATNEKLF
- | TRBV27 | ASRKLGLNQNEQF
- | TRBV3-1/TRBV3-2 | ASSQVSNYGYT
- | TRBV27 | ASSSLQGREQY
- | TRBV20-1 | SASRRASYNEQF
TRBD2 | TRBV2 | ASSNSGGSQETQY
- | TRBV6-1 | ASSERTGTASNEQF
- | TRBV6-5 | ASSWGLPEQF